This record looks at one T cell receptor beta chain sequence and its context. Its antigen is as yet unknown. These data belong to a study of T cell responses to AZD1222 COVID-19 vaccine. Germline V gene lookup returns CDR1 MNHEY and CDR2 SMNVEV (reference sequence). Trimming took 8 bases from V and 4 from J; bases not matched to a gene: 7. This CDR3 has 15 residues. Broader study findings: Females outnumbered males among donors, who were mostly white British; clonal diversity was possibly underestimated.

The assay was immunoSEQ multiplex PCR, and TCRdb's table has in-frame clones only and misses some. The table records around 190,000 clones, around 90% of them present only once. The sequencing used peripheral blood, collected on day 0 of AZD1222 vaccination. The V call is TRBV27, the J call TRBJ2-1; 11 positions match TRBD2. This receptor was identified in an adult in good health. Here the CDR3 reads CASGSGRGSYNEQFF. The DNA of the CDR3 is TGTGCCAGCGGTAGCGGGAGGGGGTCTTACAATGAGCAGTTCTTC.